The T cell receptor beta chain described here comes from a study of T cell responses to AZD1222 COVID-19 vaccine. The CDR3 runs 14 residues. Germline CDR1 and CDR2: MNHNS and SASEGT. V dropped 6 bases and J dropped 6; count of bases not matched to a gene: 8. The table came from immunoSEQ multiplex PCR; TCRdb's copy has only in-frame clones and leaves some out. The sample contains about 200,000 clones, about 95% of which appear only once. Whole-study findings and limits: Reports indicate that nearly half of spike-specific TCRs are directed at unmutated variant regions. Donor demographics were predominantly white British with a female majority; clonal diversity may be underestimated.

To note about this clone: The antigen is not known.

The rearrangement joins TRBV6-1 to TRBJ2-7, with TRBD1 matching over 10 bases. Source: peripheral blood, taken 28 days after the second dose of the MenACWY control vaccine. The receptor was isolated from an adult who received the MenACWY meningococcal vaccine as a control. Here the CDR3 reads CASRVGTGVGEQYF. In DNA, the CDR3 is TGTGCCAGCAGGGTCGGGACAGGGGTTGGCGAGCAGTACTTC.